This TCR beta chain emerged from a study of cytomegalovirus exposure and HLA in healthy donors. Note on this clone: What it binds is not known.

A multiplex PCR was run with 60 Vbeta primers and 13 Jbeta primers. Assay: immunoSEQ multiplex PCR; the TCRdb copy retains only in-frame clones and omits some. Of tens of thousands of clones listed, roughly 72% were seen once; the top ten hold around a fifth. CDR1 is LGHNT, CDR2 FRNRAP, per germline. The CDR3 is 16 residues long. The trim removed 2 bases at V and 2 bases at J, leaving 6 bases unmatched. Broader study findings: Common viral pathogens were later found to be apparently linked to several of the most significant clusters. High sensitivity and specificity were reportedly achieved when the classifier diagnosed cytomegalovirus status.

The genes are TRBV12-5 and TRBJ1-1; 9 bases are a match to TRBD1. The sequenced sample consisted of PBMCs. The receptor's source is a woman between 45 and 65 years old in good health and CMV-seropositive. As DNA, the CDR3 is TGTGCTAGTGGTTTGACAAAGGGACAGGGAAACACTGAAGCTTTCTTT. Amino acids: CASGLTKGQGNTEAFF.